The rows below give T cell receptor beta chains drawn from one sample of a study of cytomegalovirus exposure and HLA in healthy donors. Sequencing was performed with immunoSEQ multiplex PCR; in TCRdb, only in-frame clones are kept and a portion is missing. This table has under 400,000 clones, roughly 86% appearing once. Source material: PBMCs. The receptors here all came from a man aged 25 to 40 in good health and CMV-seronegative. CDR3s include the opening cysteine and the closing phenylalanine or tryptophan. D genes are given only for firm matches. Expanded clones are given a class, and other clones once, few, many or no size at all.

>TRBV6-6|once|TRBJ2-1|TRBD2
CASSFGLADKREQFF
TGTGCCAGCAGTTTCGGACTAGCGGATAAAAGGGAGCAGTTCTTC
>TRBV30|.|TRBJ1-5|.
CAWSSRWAGGNQPQHF
TGTGCCTGGAGTTCCCGATGGGCAGGCGGCAATCAGCCCCAGCATTTT
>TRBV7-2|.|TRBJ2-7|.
CASSFRAQAYEQYF
TGTGCCAGCAGCTTTAGGGCACAGGCGTACGAGCAGTACTTC
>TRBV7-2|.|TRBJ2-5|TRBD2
CASSNGLAGGPGETQYF
TGTGCCAGCAGCAACGGACTAGCGGGGGGGCCCGGGGAGACCCAGTACTTC
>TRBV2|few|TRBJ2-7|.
CASRKGQYEQYF
TGTGCCAGCAGGAAGGGGCAATACGAGCAGTACTTC
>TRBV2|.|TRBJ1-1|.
CASSEEAWASEAFF
TGTGCCAGCAGTGAAGAGGCGTGGGCCTCTGAAGCTTTCTTT
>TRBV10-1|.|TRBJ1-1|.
CASSESGRNTEAFF
TGCGCCAGCAGTGAGTCTGGGAGGAACACTGAAGCTTTCTTT
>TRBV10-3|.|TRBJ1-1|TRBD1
CATRAGTDPNTEAFF
TGTGCCACCCGTGCAGGGACAGACCCGAACACTGAAGCTTTCTTT
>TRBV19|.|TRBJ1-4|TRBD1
CASSMPGTGNEKLFF
TGTGCCAGCAGTATGCCCGGGACAGGGAATGAAAAACTGTTTTTT
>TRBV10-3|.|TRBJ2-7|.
CATAGSSYEQYF
TGTGCCACGGCGGGAAGCTCCTACGAGCAGTACTTC
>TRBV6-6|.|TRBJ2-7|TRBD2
CASSDGLAVPYEQYF
TGTGCCAGCAGTGACGGACTAGCGGTTCCTTACGAGCAGTACTTC
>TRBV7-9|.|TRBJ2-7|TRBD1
CASSLVGRQGAYEQYF
TGTGCCAGCAGCTTAGTCGGGCGACAGGGAGCCTACGAGCAGTACTTC
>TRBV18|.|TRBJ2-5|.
CASSPSGAETQYF
TGTGCCAGCTCACCGAGTGGTGCGGAGACCCAGTACTTC
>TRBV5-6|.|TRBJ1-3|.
CASTRSLTVRPGNTIYF
TGTGCCAGCACCCGGAGCCTGACAGTAAGACCAGGAAACACCATATATTTT
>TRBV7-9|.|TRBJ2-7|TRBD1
CASSRGQGRSYEQYF
TGTGCCAGCAGCCGCGGACAGGGGCGGTCCTACGAGCAGTACTTC
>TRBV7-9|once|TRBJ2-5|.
CASSFVLGGETQYF
TGTGCCAGCAGCTTCGTCTTGGGAGGTGAGACCCAGTACTTC
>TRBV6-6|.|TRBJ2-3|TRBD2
CASNPGLALDTQYF
TGTGCCAGCAATCCGGGACTAGCGCTTGATACGCAGTATTTT
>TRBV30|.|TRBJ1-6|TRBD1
CAWSKGDRDSPLHF
TGTGCCTGGAGCAAAGGGGACAGGGATTCACCCCTCCACTTT
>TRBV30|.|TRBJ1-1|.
CAWSSVGSTEAFF
TGTGCCTGGAGTAGCGTGGGTAGCACTGAAGCTTTCTTT
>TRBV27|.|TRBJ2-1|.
CASSLSGSLYNEQFF
TGTGCCAGCAGTTTATCTGGTAGCCTCTACAATGAGCAGTTCTTC
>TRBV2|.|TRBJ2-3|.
CASLLRGGGLDTQYF
TGTGCCAGCCTCCTTAGGGGGGGCGGGTTGGATACGCAGTATTTT
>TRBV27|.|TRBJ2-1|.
CASSSPPGHDRAQFF
TGTGCCAGCAGTTCCCCGCCAGGACACGATCGCGCGCAGTTCTTC
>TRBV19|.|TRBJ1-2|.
CASSIFSNTQGPNYGYTF
TGTGCCAGTAGTATTTTTTCTAACACGCAGGGGCCTAACTATGGCTACACCTTC
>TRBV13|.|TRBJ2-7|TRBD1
CASSTGQGGEQYF
TGTGCCAGCAGCACGGGACAGGGTGGCGAGCAGTACTTC
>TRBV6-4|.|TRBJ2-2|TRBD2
CASSDTGTSGGLSGELFF
TGTGCCAGCAGTGACACCGGGACTAGCGGGGGTTTATCCGGGGAGCTGTTTTTT
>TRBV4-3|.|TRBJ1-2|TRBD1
CASSPDRGRNGYTF
TGCGCCAGCAGCCCTGACAGGGGGCGGAATGGCTACACCTTC
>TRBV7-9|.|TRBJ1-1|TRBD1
CASSQTGQYTEAFF
TGTGCCAGCAGCCAAACGGGACAGTACACTGAAGCTTTCTTT
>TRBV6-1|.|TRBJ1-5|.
CASSVDIFNQPQHF
TGTGCCAGCAGTGTGGACATTTTCAATCAGCCCCAGCATTTT
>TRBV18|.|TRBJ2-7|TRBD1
CASSPQQGAYEQYF
TGTGCCAGCTCACCACAACAGGGGGCCTACGAGCAGTACTTC
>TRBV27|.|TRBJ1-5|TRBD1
CASSFLQGTGPQHF
TGTGCCAGCAGTTTCCTACAGGGGACGGGGCCCCAGCATTTT
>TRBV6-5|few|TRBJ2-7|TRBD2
CASRSGLAGVHEQYF
TGTGCCAGCAGATCTGGACTAGCGGGGGTCCACGAGCAGTACTTC
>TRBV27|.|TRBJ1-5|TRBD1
CASSPGQMSNQPQHF
TGTGCCAGCAGTCCGGGACAGATGAGCAATCAGCCCCAGCATTTT
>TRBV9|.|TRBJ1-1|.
CASSVGLDRNTEAFF
TGTGCCAGCAGCGTAGGCCTTGACAGAAACACTGAAGCTTTCTTT
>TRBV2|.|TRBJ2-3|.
CASSEVQGILDTQYF
TGTGCCAGCAGCGAGGTCCAGGGGATTCTTGATACGCAGTATTTT